The T cell receptor (beta chain) under discussion was sequenced for a study of blood T cells in healthy people across ages (dated by TCRdb to between 2014 and 2017). Looking at the study overall: In model experiments, template switching captured about one uniquely barcoded TCR beta cDNA molecule for every two T cells. Age-related changes in TCR beta repertoire diversity were measured in the study by deep sequencing normalized with unique cDNA molecular identifiers. The donors were divided into four age groups: young (average 16 years), middle-aged (approximately 42), aged (approximately 59) and long-lived (roughly 88). To avoid experimental bias, donors of different ages were distributed randomly across sequencing lanes. Using the same blood draw, the study looked at two additional independent replicas of 1 million unique cDNA reads for two donors, one aged 18 to 29 and the other aged 80 or older. Findings and caveats that apply to the study as a whole: Compared with the aged group, more naive CD4+ T cells, fewer expanded clones and increased TCR diversity were shown by the long-lived group, suggesting age selection. Because donor CMV infection status was unknown, age-related changes in expanded clonotypes were potentially confounded. Bulk unsorted PBMC profiling prevented conclusive comparison of naive and antigen-experienced compartments. Estimates of total diversity from one million sequenced T cells were regarded as lower bounds and underestimates. The percentage of naive T cells measured by flow cytometry correlated strongly with observed TCR beta diversity. As age increased, observed TCR beta diversity per million T cells dropped in a roughly linear way, and a significant reduction was already evident by age around 41.

Preparation of the library involved 5' RACE. Instrument on record: Illumina HiSeq 2500. A second PCR of about 6 to 12 cycles was performed with a sample-barcoded 5' primer and a J-beta primer mix. A unique molecular identifier was introduced onto each TCR beta cDNA molecule by a template-switch 5' adaptor carrying 12 random nucleotides. At least 2.5 million CDR3-containing paired-end reads were obtained from each sample. First-strand cDNA synthesis was performed from all RNA using the Mint cDNA synthesis kit, with priming by a TRBC-specific oligonucleotide. All cDNA was treated with uracil-DNA glycosylase and then went through a first 18-cycle PCR with the universal primers M1SS and BC2_uni_R. The paper's processing steps were these. Normalization of each sample was performed by random selection of 1 million high-quality reads, each carrying a distinct molecular identifier. Reads sharing molecular identifiers were discarded rather than binned into consensus sequences. MiTCR, run with a Q25 quality threshold and the strictest error-elimination algorithm, handled CDR3 identification, clonotype clustering and error correction. A nonparametric unseen species model with Euler transformation was used to estimate a lower bound on total TCR beta diversity. TCRdb reworked the public reads: Q25 trimming with fastp, MiXCR clone assembly, productive beta chains retained. One record per CDR3 amino acid sequence lists the most common genes and DNA. Here the V and J calls rest on TCRdb's processing, not on the authors' analysis. This sample has approximately 350,000 distinct CDR3 sequences in its table, and roughly half of those were observed once. The biggest ten clones account for 50% to 65% of the sample.

As to this clonotype: What antigen it recognizes has not been identified. The sample holds no much larger clone one base away, and base qualities are not on file.

The roughly 37 donors, aged about 6 to 100 years, were systemically healthy Caucasian individuals from Russia. Around 10 milliliters of peripheral blood were collected from each donor into EDTA-treated Vacutainer tubes. Ficoll-Paque density-gradient centrifugation was used to isolate PBMCs, with at least 6.5 million per sample. Trizol reagent was used to extract total RNA from PBMCs, with at least 5 micrograms per sample. For every donor, flow cytometry on a PBMC aliquot measured the percentage of naive CD45RAhigh/CD27high T cells. The CDR3 runs 18 amino acids, cysteine and phenylalanine included. Only the CDR3 part of the read is kept: 54 bases, read in frame from the first base. The V and J ends are trimmed by 4 bases and 6 bases, leaving 26 bases between them. Reading the germline V gene gives CDR1 SGDLS and CDR2 YYNGEE.

The sequence derives from a man between 60 and 70 years old in good health. Sequenced material: blood. In this chain, TRBV9 is recombined with TRBJ2-1; TRBD2 might be the D gene, on 6 matching bases. The CDR3 amino acid sequence is: CASSQGYYGGTRGNEQFF. The nucleotide sequence reads TGTGCCAGCAGCCAAGGATATTACGGCGGGACGAGGGGCAATGAGCAGTTCTTC.